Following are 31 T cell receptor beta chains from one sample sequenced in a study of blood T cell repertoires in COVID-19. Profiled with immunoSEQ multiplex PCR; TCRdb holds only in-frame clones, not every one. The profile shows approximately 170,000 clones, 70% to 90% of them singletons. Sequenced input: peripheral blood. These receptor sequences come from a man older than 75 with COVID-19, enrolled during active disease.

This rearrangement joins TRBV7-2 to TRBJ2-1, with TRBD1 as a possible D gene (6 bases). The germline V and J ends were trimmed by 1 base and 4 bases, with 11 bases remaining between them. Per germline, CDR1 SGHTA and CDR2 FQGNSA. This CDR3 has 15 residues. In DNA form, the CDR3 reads TGTGCCAGCAGCTTAGAGGACAGAACGTACAATGAGCAGTTCTTC. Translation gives CASSLEDRTYNEQFF.

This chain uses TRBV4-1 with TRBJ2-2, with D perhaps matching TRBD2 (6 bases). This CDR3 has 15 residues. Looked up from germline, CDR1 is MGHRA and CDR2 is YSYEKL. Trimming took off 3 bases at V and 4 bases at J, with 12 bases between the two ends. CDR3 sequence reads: CASSHEGRGTGELFF. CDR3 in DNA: TGCGCCAGCAGCCACGAAGGGCGGGGCACCGGGGAGCTGTTTTTT.

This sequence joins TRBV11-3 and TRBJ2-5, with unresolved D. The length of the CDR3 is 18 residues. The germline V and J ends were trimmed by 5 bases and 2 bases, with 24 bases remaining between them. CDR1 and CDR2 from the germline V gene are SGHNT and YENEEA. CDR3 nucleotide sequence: TGTGCCAGCAGCCCCCGCCGCGTCCCACAGTTTGGACAAGAGACCCAGTACTTC. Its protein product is CASSPRRVPQFGQETQYF.

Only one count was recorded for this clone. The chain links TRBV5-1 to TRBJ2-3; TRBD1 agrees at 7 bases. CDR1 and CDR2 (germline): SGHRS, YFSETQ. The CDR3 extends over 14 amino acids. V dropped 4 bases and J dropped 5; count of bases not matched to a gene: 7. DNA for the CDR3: TGCGCCAGCAGCGGAACACAGGGGCGAGATACGCAGTATTTT. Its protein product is CASSGTQGRDTQYF.

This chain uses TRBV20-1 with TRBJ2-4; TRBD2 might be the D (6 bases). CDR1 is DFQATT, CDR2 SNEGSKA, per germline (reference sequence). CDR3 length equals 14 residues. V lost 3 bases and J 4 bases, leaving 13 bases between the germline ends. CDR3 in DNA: TGCAGTGCTAGTCCCAGCGGGCCTAAAAACATTCAGTACTTC. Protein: CSASPSGPKNIQYF.

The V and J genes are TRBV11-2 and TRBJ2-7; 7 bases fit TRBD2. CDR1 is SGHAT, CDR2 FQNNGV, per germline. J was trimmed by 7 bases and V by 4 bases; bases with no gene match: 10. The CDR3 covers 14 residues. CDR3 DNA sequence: TGTGCCAGCAGCTACCTGGGTTCGGGGGGTGAGCAGTACTTC. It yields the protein CASSYLGSGGEQYF. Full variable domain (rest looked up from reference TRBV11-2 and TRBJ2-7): EAGVAQSPRYKIIEKRQSVAFWCNPISGHATLYWYQQILGQGPKLLIQFQNNGVVDDSQLPKDRFSAERLKGVDSTLKIQPAKLEDSAVYLCASSYLGSGGEQYFGPGTRLTVT.

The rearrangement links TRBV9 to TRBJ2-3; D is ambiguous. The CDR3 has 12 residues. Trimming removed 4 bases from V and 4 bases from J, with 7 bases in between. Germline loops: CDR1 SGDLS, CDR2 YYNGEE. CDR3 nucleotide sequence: TGTGCCAGCAGCCCTCCTTCAGATACGCAGTATTTT. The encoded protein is CASSPPSDTQYF.

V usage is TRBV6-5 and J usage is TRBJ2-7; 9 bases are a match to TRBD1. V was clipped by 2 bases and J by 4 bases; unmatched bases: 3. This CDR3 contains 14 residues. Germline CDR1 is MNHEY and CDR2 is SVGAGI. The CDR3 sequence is CASSYVGTGYEQYF. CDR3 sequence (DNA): TGTGCCAGCAGTTACGTTGGGACAGGGTACGAGCAGTACTTC.

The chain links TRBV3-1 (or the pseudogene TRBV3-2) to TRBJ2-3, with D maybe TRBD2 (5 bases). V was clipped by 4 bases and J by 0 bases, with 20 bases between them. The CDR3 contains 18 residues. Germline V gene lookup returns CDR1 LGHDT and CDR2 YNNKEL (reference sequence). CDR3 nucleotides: TGTGCCAGCAGCCGATACCCCCGGGGAGACCATAGCACAGATACGCAGTATTTT. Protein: CASSRYPRGDHSTDTQYF.

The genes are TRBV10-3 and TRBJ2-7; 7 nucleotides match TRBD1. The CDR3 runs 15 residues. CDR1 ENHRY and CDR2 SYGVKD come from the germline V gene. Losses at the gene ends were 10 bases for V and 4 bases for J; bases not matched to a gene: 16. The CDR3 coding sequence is TGTGCCACAGGACCGTCGTTGGACAGGATTTACGAGCAGTACTTC. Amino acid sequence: CATGPSLDRIYEQYF.

The CDR3 region has the DNA TGTGCCAGCAGTTATTCTGCTAGCGGGGGGCTAAGCTCCTACGAGCAGTACTTC. Translation: CASSYSASGGLSSYEQYF. V gene TRBV6-2 or TRBV6-3 combines with J gene TRBJ2-7; 11 nucleotides align to TRBD2. Looked up from germline, CDR1 is MNHEY and CDR2 is SVGEGT. The CDR3 is made up of 18 amino acids. V lost 3 bases to trimming and J lost 0 bases; unmatched junction nucleotides: 10.

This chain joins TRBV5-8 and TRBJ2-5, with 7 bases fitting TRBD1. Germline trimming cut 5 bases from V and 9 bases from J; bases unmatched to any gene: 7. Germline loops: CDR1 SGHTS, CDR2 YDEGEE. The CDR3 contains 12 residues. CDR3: CASSRDSKAQYF. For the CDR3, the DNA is TGTGCCAGCAGTCGGGACAGTAAGGCCCAGTACTTC.

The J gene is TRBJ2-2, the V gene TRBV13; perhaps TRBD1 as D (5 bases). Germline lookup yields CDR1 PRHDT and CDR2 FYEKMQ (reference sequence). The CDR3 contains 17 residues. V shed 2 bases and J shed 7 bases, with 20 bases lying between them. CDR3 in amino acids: CASSLWARVNDFGELFF. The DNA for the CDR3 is TGTGCCAGCAGCTTATGGGCCAGGGTAAATGACTTCGGGGAGCTGTTTTTT.

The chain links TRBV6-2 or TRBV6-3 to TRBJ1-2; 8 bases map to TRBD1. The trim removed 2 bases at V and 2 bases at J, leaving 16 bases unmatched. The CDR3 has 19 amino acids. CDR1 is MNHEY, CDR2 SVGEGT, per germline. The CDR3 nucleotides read TGTGCCAGCAGTTACACCTGGACAGGGAATCTAGAGACCAACTATGGCTACACCTTC. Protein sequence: CASSYTWTGNLETNYGYTF.

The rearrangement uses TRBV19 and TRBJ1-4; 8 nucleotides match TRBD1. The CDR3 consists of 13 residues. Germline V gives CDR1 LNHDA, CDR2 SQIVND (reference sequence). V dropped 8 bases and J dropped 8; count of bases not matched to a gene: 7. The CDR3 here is CASSGQGREKLFF. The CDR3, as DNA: TGTGCCAGTTCCGGACAGGGACGCGAAAAACTGTTTTTT.

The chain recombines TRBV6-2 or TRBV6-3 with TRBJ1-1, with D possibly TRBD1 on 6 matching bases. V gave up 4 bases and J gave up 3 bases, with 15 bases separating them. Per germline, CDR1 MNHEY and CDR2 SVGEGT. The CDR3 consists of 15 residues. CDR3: CASSSHRDTHTEAFF. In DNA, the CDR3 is TGTGCCAGCAGTTCACACCGGGACACACACACTGAAGCTTTCTTT.

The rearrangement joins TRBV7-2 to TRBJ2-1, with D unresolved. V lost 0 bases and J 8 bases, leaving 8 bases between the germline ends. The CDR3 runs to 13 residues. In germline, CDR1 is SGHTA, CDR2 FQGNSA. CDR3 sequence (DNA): TGTGCCAGCAGCTTAGCGTCTAGTTATGAGCAGTTCTTC. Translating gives CASSLASSYEQFF. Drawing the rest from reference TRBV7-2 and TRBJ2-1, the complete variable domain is GAGVSQSPSNKVTEKGKDVELRCDPISGHTALYWYRQSLGQGLEFLIYFQGNSAPDKSGLPSDRFSAERTGGSVSTLTIQRTQQEDSAVYLCASSLASSYEQFFGPGTRLTVL.

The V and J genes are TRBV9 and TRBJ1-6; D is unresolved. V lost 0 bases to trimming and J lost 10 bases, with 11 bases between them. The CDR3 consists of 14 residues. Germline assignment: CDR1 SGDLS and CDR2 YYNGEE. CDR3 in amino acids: CASSVELAGSPLHF. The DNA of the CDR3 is TGTGCCAGCAGCGTAGAACTTGCGGGCTCACCCCTCCACTTT.

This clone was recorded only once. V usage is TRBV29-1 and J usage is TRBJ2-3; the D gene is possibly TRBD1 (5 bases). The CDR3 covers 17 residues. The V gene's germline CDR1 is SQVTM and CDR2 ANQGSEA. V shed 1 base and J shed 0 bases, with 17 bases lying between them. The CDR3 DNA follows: TGCAGCGTTGAAGGCAGGGTGTCGTTTTCTAGCACAGATACGCAGTATTTT. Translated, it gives CSVEGRVSFSSTDTQYF.

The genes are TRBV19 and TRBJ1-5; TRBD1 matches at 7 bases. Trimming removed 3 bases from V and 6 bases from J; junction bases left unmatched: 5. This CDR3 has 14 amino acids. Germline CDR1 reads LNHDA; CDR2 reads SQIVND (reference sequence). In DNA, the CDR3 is TGTGCCAGTAGTATGAGGGGGCTAAGTCAGCCCCAGCATTTT. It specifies CASSMRGLSQPQHF. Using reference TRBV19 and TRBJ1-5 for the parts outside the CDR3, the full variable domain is DGGITQSPKYLFRKEGQNVTLSCEQNLNHDAMYWYRQDPGQGLRLIYYSQIVNDFQKGDIAEGYSVSREKKESFPLTVTSAQKNPTAFYLCASSMRGLSQPQHFGDGTRLSIL.

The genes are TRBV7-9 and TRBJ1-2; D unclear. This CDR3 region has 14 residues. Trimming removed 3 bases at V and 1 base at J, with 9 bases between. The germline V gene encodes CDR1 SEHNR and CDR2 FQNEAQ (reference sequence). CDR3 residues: CASSFPGINYGYTF. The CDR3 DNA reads TGTGCCAGCAGCTTTCCCGGGATTAACTATGGCTACACCTTC.

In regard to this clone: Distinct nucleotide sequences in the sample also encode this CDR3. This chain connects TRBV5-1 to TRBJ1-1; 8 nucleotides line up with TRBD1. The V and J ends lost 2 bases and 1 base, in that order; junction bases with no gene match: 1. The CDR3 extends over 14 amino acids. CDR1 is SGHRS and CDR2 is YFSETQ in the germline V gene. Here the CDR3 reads CASSFGTGNTEAFF. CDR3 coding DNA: TGCGCCAGCAGCTTTGGGACAGGGAACACTGAAGCTTTCTTT.

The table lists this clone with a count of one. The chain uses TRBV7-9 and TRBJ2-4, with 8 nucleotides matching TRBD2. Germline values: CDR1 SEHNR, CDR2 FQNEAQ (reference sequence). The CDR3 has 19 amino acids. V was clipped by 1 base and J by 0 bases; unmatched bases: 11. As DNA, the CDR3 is TGTGCCAGCAGCTTAGGCAGCGGGGGTGACTTCCTAGCCAAAAACATTCAGTACTTC. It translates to CASSLGSGGDFLAKNIQYF.

CDR3 sequence reads: CASRLRQVTQPQHF. CDR3 DNA: TGTGCCAGCAGACTACGACAGGTGACTCAGCCCCAGCATTTT. The rearrangement joins TRBV28 to TRBJ1-5, with a weak D call TRBD1 (6 bases). CDR1 is MDHEN, CDR2 SYDVKM, per germline. The CDR3 covers 14 residues. V lost 6 bases, J lost 6 bases, and 15 bases lay in between.

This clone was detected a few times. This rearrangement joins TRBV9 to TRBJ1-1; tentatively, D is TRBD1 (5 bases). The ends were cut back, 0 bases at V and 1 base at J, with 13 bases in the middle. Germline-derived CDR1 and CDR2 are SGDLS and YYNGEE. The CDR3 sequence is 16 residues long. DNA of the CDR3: TGTGCCAGCAGCGTAGGAATCCAGGGAGGGAACACTGAAGCTTTCTTT. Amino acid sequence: CASSVGIQGGNTEAFF.

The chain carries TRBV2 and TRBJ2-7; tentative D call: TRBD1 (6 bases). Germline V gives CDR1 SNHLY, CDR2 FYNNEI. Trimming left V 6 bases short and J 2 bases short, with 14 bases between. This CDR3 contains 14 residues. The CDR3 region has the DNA TGTGCCAGCAGAGCGTGGGGGCGGACCTACGAGCAGTACTTC. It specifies CASRAWGRTYEQYF.

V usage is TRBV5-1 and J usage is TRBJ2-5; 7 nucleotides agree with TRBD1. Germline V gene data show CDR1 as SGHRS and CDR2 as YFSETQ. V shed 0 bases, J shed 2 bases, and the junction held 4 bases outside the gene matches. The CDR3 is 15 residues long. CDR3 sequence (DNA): TGCGCCAGCAGCTTGGGAGGGGGCAGACAAGAGACCCAGTACTTC. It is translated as CASSLGGGRQETQYF.

CDR3 protein: CASSLEGRGGRGYTF. The DNA for the CDR3 is TGCGCCAGCAGCTTGGAAGGCAGGGGCGGAAGAGGCTACACCTTC. This chain connects TRBV5-1 to TRBJ1-2; D might be TRBD1 (6 bases). The V and J ends lost 0 bases and 8 bases respectively, with 17 bases between them. Germline values: CDR1 SGHRS, CDR2 YFSETQ. This CDR3 has 15 amino acids.

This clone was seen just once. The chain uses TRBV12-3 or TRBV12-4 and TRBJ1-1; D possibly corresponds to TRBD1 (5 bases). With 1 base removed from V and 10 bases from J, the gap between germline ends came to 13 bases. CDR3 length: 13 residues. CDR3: CASSLVSGLAAFF. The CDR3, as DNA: TGTGCCAGCAGTTTAGTCTCGGGACTAGCAGCTTTCTTT.

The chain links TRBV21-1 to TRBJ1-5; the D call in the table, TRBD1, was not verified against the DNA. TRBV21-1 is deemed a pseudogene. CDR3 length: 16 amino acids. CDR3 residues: CASSKVAEISNQPQHF. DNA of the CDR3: TGTGCCAGCAGCAAGGTCGCAGAAATTAGCAATCAGCCCCAGCATTTT.

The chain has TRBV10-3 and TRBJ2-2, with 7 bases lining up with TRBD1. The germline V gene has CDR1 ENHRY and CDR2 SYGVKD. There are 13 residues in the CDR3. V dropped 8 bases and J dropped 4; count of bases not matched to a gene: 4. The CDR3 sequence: CAIGTALTGELFF. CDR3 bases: TGTGCCATCGGGACAGCCCTCACCGGGGAGCTGTTTTTT.